Below are 2 T cell receptor beta chains sequenced from a single sample in a study of T-cell reconstitution after alpha-beta-depleted transplantation in children. Unique molecular identifiers were incorporated when the TCRbeta library was constructed. From the PCR reads, TCRdb called clonotypes with MiXCR, one entry per CDR3 protein. The sample yields around 200,000 distinct CDR3 sequences, about 9.5% seen once. The sequencing used PBMCs from the stem cell graft donor, collected from the stem cell graft. Receptors originate from a human donor who donated a stem cell graft to a child with acute lymphoblastic leukemia.

This clonotype was counted many times. The chain links TRBV6-1 to TRBJ1-1, with D perhaps matching TRBD1 (5 bases). The V end was cut by 3 bases, the J end by 2 bases, with 19 bases between. The CDR3 contains 17 residues. The germline V gene encodes CDR1 MNHNS and CDR2 SASEGT. CDR3 DNA sequence: TGTGCCAGCAGTGACAGGGATCTGACAAGGGCAAACACTGAAGCTTTCTTT. Its protein is CASSDRDLTRANTEAFF.

The chain links TRBV18 to TRBJ1-5, with 8 bases identical to TRBD1. The V and J ends lost 3 bases and 2 bases, in that order; junction bases with no gene match: 15. The germline V gene has CDR1 KGHSH and CDR2 LQKENI. This CDR3 is built from 19 residues. The CDR3 DNA follows: TGTGCCAGCTCACCCTTATCGAGGACAGGGTTTGGGGGCAATCAGCCCCAGCATTTT. Its protein product is CASSPLSRTGFGGNQPQHF.